This T cell receptor beta chain was recorded in a study of T cells in Graves' hyperthyroidism and ophthalmopathy. Trimming pared 5 bases from V and 2 bases from J, leaving 10 bases between. CDR1 and CDR2 from the germline V gene are SGHAT and FQNNGV. The CDR3 length is 14 residues. This clonotype was seen repeatedly, ten times or more. Regions amplified from RNA transcripts were the TCR beta CDR3 regions. With the HTBI primer set, the TCR CDR3 went through a first round of RT-PCR. TCRdb independently ran MiXCR on the multiplex PCR reads; one entry per CDR3 protein. The sample holds over 200,000 distinct CDR3 sequences, more than 14% seen once.

The TCR was taken from a middle-aged woman with Graves' hyperthyroidism that later progressed to Graves' ophthalmopathy. Sequencing input: blood. This chain connects TRBV11-2 to TRBJ2-1; D is tentatively TRBD1 or TRBD2 (5 bases each). The CDR3: CASSDPGPYNEQFF. As DNA, the CDR3 is TGTGCCAGCAGCGATCCGGGGCCCTACAATGAGCAGTTCTTC. Looking up the rest from reference TRBV11-2 and TRBJ2-1 gives the full variable domain: EAGVAQSPRYKIIEKRQSVAFWCNPISGHATLYWYQQILGQGPKLLIQFQNNGVVDDSQLPKDRFSAERLKGVDSTLKIQPAKLEDSAVYLCASSDPGPYNEQFFGPGTRLTVL.